A selection of T cell receptor beta chains follows, all from one sample in a study of cytomegalovirus exposure and HLA in healthy donors. Clones were read by immunoSEQ multiplex PCR, and TCRdb kept only the in-frame ones, dropping some. The data hold about 130,000 clones, with roughly 79% observed a single time. Sequencing used PBMCs. All receptors derive from a woman in her fifties or sixties in good health and CMV-seronegative. The CDR3 runs from the conserved cysteine through the conserved F or W.

V	J	CDR3
TRBV16	TRBJ2-3	CASSQYELVTDTQYF
TRBV28	TRBJ1-2	CAGGQLGYGYTF
TRBV6-5	TRBJ1-5	CASRSGTGAQPQHF
TRBV27	TRBJ2-3	CASSLSIGTDTQYF
TRBV28	TRBJ2-6	CASHRGPHSGANVLTF
TRBV7-9	TRBJ1-4	CASTPGGDVGEKLFF
TRBV4-1	TRBJ2-3	CASSQESGRRGTQYF
TRBV5-1	TRBJ2-3	CASSPGQSTDTQYF
TRBV7-2	TRBJ2-1	CASSSDRGLGGSNEQFF
TRBV5-1	TRBJ2-2	CASSSEREMITGELFF
TRBV5-6	TRBJ2-5	CASSFLAGGLEQYF
TRBV23-1	TRBJ1-2	CASSQGTGGKDGYTF
TRBV14	TRBJ2-2	CASSQDLAGSGTGELFF
TRBV4-3	TRBJ1-4	CASSQDSPGEKLFF
TRBV18	TRBJ1-1	CASSPPRGSMNTEAFF
TRBV18	TRBJ1-1	CASSPVGGRGEAFF
TRBV5-1	TRBJ2-5	CASSPSGSGKETQYF
TRBV19	TRBJ1-1	CASSTTGLNTEAFF
TRBV28	TRBJ2-2	CAGQTGGNTGELFF
TRBV25-1	TRBJ2-7	CASSEKSGQGGYEQYF
TRBV7-8	TRBJ2-7	CASSLGRSYEQYF
TRBV28	TRBJ2-6	CASSVTGAGANVLTF
TRBV7-9	TRBJ1-1	CASSLGSGEDTEAFF
TRBV7-2	TRBJ2-1	CASSLGTSGIGSSYNEQFF
TRBV5-1	TRBJ2-1	CASSSDPAYNEQFF
TRBV30	TRBJ1-2	CAWSTGIGGYGYTF
TRBV6-1	TRBJ1-2	CASSEGGGVGGYTF
TRBV11-3	TRBJ2-2	CASSTQGAAGELFF
TRBV7-3	TRBJ2-3	CASSPRGAGGPDTQYF
TRBV28	TRBJ1-1	CASSSVRGSYTEAFF
TRBV4-1	TRBJ2-7	CASSLRQGAGDEQYF
TRBV6-1	TRBJ1-1	CASSNRGGYTEAFF
TRBV2	TRBJ2-3	CASSPKPGSVDTQYF
TRBV19	TRBJ2-2	CASSGDYPGELFF
TRBV27	TRBJ2-7	CASSLGDRVAHEQYF
TRBV15	TRBJ2-3	CATSRDPLSGRITDTQYF
TRBV5-4	TRBJ2-3	CASSLAGRGTDTQYF
TRBV29-1	TRBJ1-5	CSVEAGGPDQPQHF
TRBV4-1	TRBJ1-5	CASSQEEGQGNQPQHF
TRBV28	TRBJ2-7	CASSFPGGPSYEQYF
TRBV4-3	TRBJ1-6	CASSERDGNSPLHF
TRBV10-2	TRBJ1-2	CASSDRHYGYTF
TRBV7-9	TRBJ2-2	CASRRRDRDGGELFF
TRBV6-6	TRBJ2-1	CASTSTGTLNEQFF
TRBV4-2	TRBJ1-1	CASSQDGGGVGEAFF
TRBV28	TRBJ1-1	CASRPGQGKWTEAFF
TRBV29-1	TRBJ2-7	CSVPRDIVNEQYF
TRBV5-1	TRBJ1-5	CASSLDNSNQPQHF
TRBV28	TRBJ2-7	CASSSPGLAGSFHEQYF
TRBV25-1	TRBJ1-4	CASSEFGRKLFF
TRBV7-9	TRBJ1-3	CSSSLGRAGNTIYF
TRBV29-1	TRBJ2-3	CSVGGEHRVLITDTQYF
TRBV19	TRBJ2-7	CASSVTGLAGKGWPYEQYF
TRBV27	TRBJ2-7	CASREAGANEQYF
TRBV7-2	TRBJ2-7	CASSLARQGYEQYF
TRBV7-6	TRBJ1-5	CASSLGVGNQPQHF
TRBV2	TRBJ2-1	CASSEAAGAGYNEQFF
TRBV7-2	TRBJ1-1	CASSPSGQGKTEAFF
TRBV27	TRBJ2-5	CASSHPRQETQYF
TRBV27	TRBJ1-5	CASNGQGYSNQPQHF